Below, 4 T cell receptor beta chains from the same sample are listed, as sequenced in a study of blood T cell repertoires in COVID-19. Sequenced by immunoSEQ multiplex PCR; TCRdb stores in-frame clones only, minus some. The sample has roughly 180,000 clones, 80% seen once. The sequencing input was PBMCs or T cells enriched from blood (not recorded which). These receptors all stem from a man between 60 and 70 years old who had been exposed to COVID-19.

This clone was detected a few times. The rearrangement links TRBV2 to TRBJ1-1; TRBD1 matches 9 bases. The CDR3 has 14 residues. The ends lost 7 bases at V and 0 bases at J; junction bases unmatched: 3. Germline lookup yields CDR1 SNHLY and CDR2 FYNNEI. CDR3 protein: CASMRTGVNTEAFF. CDR3 nucleotides: TGTGCCAGCATGAGGACAGGGGTGAACACTGAAGCTTTCTTT.

The chain recombines TRBV10-3 with TRBJ2-3; D is perhaps TRBD2 (8 bases). Germline assignment: CDR1 ENHRY and CDR2 SYGVKD. CDR3 size: 18 residues. V lost 6 bases and J lost 4, with 26 bases in between. CDR3 DNA: TGTGCCATCAGGGAGGGGGCGCATGGTCTAGCGGGCCCAGATACGCAGTATTTT. Its translation: CAIREGAHGLAGPDTQYF.

This clone was seen a single time. The J gene is TRBJ2-4, the V gene TRBV6-6, with TRBD1 as a possible D gene (5 bases). This CDR3 spans 14 amino acids. Germline V gives CDR1 MNHNY, CDR2 SVGAGI (reference sequence). The ends were cut back, 2 bases at V and 0 bases at J, with 5 bases in the middle. CDR3 loop: CASSYQGAKNIQYF. In DNA, the CDR3 is TGTGCCAGCAGTTACCAGGGAGCCAAAAACATTCAGTACTTC.

This clone came up a few times. The V and J genes are TRBV6-6 and TRBJ2-7, with D perhaps matching TRBD1 (6 bases). Between the trimmed V and J ends, which lost 8 bases and 2 bases, there was a span of 16 bases. This CDR3 contains 14 residues. The germline gives CDR1 MNHNY, CDR2 SVGAGI (reference sequence). CDR3 in amino acids: CASRTRQAPYEQYF. CDR3 in DNA: TGTGCCAGCCGAACCCGACAGGCGCCCTACGAGCAGTACTTC.